This passage covers 24 T cell receptor beta chains from one sample sequenced in a study of early T cells in non-severe SARS-CoV-2 infection. TCRdb re-derived calls from the 5' RACE reads in MiXCR, one entry per CDR3 protein. The sample yields tens of thousands of distinct CDR3 sequences, 5% to 7% seen once. The sample comprised whole blood. These TCRs come from an adult who was a healthcare worker with PCR-confirmed SARS-CoV-2 infection or an uninfected control (not recorded which).

The V and J genes are TRBV7-9 and TRBJ2-1, with a tentative D call TRBD1 (5 bases). The CDR3 is 15 amino acids. Trimming left V 5 bases short and J 4 bases short, with 15 bases between. From germline, CDR1 is SEHNR and CDR2 FQNEAQ (reference sequence). The CDR3, as DNA: TGTGCCAGCAGCCCAGACAGTTATACGTACAATGAGCAGTTCTTC. Its protein is CASSPDSYTYNEQFF.

This clonotype was counted between two and nine times. This sequence joins TRBV7-2 and TRBJ2-4; D may be TRBD1 or TRBD2 (5 bases each). V was cut by 8 bases and J by 3 bases, with 11 bases left in between. The germline CDR1 and CDR2 sequences are SGHTA and FQGNSA. The CDR3 sequence is 13 residues long. This chain's CDR3 is CASGGYGKNIQYF. Written as DNA, the CDR3 is TGTGCCAGCGGGGGATATGGCAAAAACATTCAGTACTTC.

This clonotype was counted at least ten times. CDR3 region: CASTQRGTDTQYF. The CDR3 region has the DNA TGTGCCAGCACCCAGAGAGGTACAGATACGCAGTATTTT. The chain recombines TRBV27 with TRBJ2-3; no definite D call. V was pared by 7 bases and J by 3 bases, with 11 bases between. The CDR3 is 13 amino acids. Germline values: CDR1 MNHEY, CDR2 SMNVEV (reference sequence).

The chain links TRBV20-1 to TRBJ2-5; D is unresolved. The CDR3 loop spans 12 amino acids. Trimming left V 2 bases short and J 1 base short, with 5 bases between. Germline V gene lookup returns CDR1 DFQATT and CDR2 SNEGSKA (reference sequence). As DNA, the CDR3 is TGCAGTGCTAGAAACCTCCAAGAGACCCAGTACTTC. This codes for CSARNLQETQYF.

This rearrangement joins TRBV4-1 to TRBJ2-2, with D tentatively TRBD1 (6 bases). Germline CDR1 reads MGHRA; CDR2 reads YSYEKL. V lost 0 bases to trimming and J lost 2 bases, with 10 bases between them. The CDR3 extends over 16 amino acids. CDR3 amino acids: CASSQDKGHNTGELFF. CDR3 coding DNA: TGCGCCAGCAGCCAAGATAAGGGACATAACACCGGGGAGCTGTTTTTT.

This clonotype was seen ten or more times. The rearrangement joins TRBV27 to TRBJ2-5; 8 bases map to TRBD1. Looked up from germline, CDR1 is MNHEY and CDR2 is SMNVEV (reference sequence). V lost 2 bases, J lost 5 bases, and 1 base stayed unmatched. This CDR3 region has 13 residues. The CDR3 DNA reads TGTGCCAGCAGTTTACAGGGGGCGGAGACCCAGTACTTC. Translating gives CASSLQGAETQYF.

The chain couples TRBV7-9 to TRBJ2-7; a possible D gene is TRBD2 (5 bases). V lost 2 bases and J 6 bases, leaving 8 bases between the germline ends. This CDR3 comprises 12 residues. The germline CDR1 and CDR2 sequences are SEHNR and FQNEAQ (reference sequence). The DNA of the CDR3 is TGTGCCAGCAGCTTATCGAGCGGCGAGCAGTACTTC. It translates to CASSLSSGEQYF.

In this sample, this clonotype turned up many times. The gene calls are TRBV7-2 and TRBJ2-7; 12 nucleotides line up with TRBD2. Germline V gives CDR1 SGHTA, CDR2 FQGNSA. Unmatched junction bases numbered 12, after V lost 6 bases and J lost 6 bases. This CDR3 has 16 amino acids. The CDR3 protein is CASSRLAGAPYAEQYF. In nucleotides, the CDR3 is TGTGCCAGCAGTAGACTAGCGGGAGCACCGTACGCCGAGCAGTACTTC. The full variable domain, in which reference TRBV7-2 and TRBJ2-7 provide the parts outside the CDR3, is GAGVSQSPSNKVTEKGKDVELRCDPISGHTALYWYRQSLGQGLEFLIYFQGNSAPDKSGLPSDRFSAERTGGSVSTLTIQRTQQEDSAVYLCASSRLAGAPYAEQYFGPGTRLTVT.

The chain is built from TRBV5-4 and TRBJ2-3, with D possibly being TRBD2 (5 bases). The CDR3 sequence is 19 residues long. Trimming took 0 bases from V and 6 from J, leaving 26 bases between them. Germline V gene sequence: CDR1 SGHNT, CDR2 YYREEE (reference sequence). The CDR3 coding sequence is TGTGCCAGCAGCTTGGAACTGCGGGCAGTCCCCGGAGGTCCGGATACGCAGTATTTT. It specifies CASSLELRAVPGGPDTQYF. The complete variable domain, with remaining parts taken from reference TRBV5-4 and TRBJ2-3, reads ETGVTQSPTHLIKTRGQQVTLRCSSQSGHNTVSWYQQALGQGPQFIFQYYREEENGRGNFPPRFSGLQFPNYSSELNVNALELDDSALYLCASSLELRAVPGGPDTQYFGPGTRLTVL.

This clonotype was detected a few times. The rearrangement links TRBV6-6 to TRBJ2-7, with D possibly TRBD1 on 6 matching bases. The CDR3 spans 15 residues. Germline CDR1 and CDR2: MNHNY and SVGAGI (reference sequence). Trimming removed 6 bases from V and 3 bases from J, with 18 bases in between. CDR3 residues: CASRYADRGNYEQYF. In DNA form, the CDR3 reads TGTGCCAGCAGATATGCGGACAGAGGGAACTACGAGCAGTACTTC.

This sequence joins TRBV2 and TRBJ1-5, with D uncertain. V lost 8 bases to trimming and J lost 0 bases, with 5 bases between them. The CDR3 runs to 12 residues. Germline CDR1 is SNHLY and CDR2 is FYNNEI. For the CDR3, the DNA is TGTGCCAGCGGAGGTAGCAATCAGCCCCAGCATTTT. Protein sequence: CASGGSNQPQHF.

This clonotype was found a few times. V usage is TRBV30 and J usage is TRBJ1-1, with D unresolved. V dropped 0 bases and J dropped 4 bases, with 9 bases sitting between them. Germline CDR1 and CDR2: GTSNPN and SVGIG (reference sequence). The CDR3 has 13 residues. CDR3 in DNA: TGTGCCTGGAGTGTACGCGGGGTCACTGAAGCTTTCTTT. The encoded protein is CAWSVRGVTEAFF.

This clonotype was counted only a few times. The rearrangement uses TRBV11-2 and TRBJ1-4, with a possible D match to TRBD1 (6 bases). The V gene's germline CDR1 is SGHAT and CDR2 FQNNGV. Trimming took off 6 bases at V and 2 bases at J, with 10 bases between the two ends. CDR3 length equals 14 residues. This chain's CDR3 is CASRLGATNEKLFF. The CDR3 DNA reads as TGTGCCAGCAGATTGGGGGCGACTAATGAAAAACTGTTTTTT.

This clonotype was recorded a few times. V usage is TRBV18 and J usage is TRBJ2-5; 10 bases map to TRBD1. V was clipped by 9 bases and J by 5 bases; unmatched bases: 6. This CDR3 has 13 amino acids. From germline, CDR1 is KGHSH and CDR2 LQKENI. The CDR3 DNA sequence: TGTGCCAGTTCGGGACAGGGGATGGAGACCCAGTACTTC. This sequence encodes CASSGQGMETQYF.

Points on this clonotype: This likely comes from a read error, as the CDR3 has no conserved phenylalanine or tryptophan at its end. The chain uses TRBV4-3 and TRBJ2-1; D remains ambiguous. Trimming took off 0 bases at V and 4 bases at J, with 10 bases between the two ends. The germline gives CDR1 LGHNA, CDR2 YSLEER. CDR3 length: 15 residues. CDR3 sequence reads: CASSQEKVVYNEQFL. The CDR3 DNA reads as TGCGCCAGCAGCCAAGAAAAAGTAGTGTACAATGAGCAGTTCCTC.

This clonotype was seen repeatedly, ten times or more. The chain combines TRBV6-6 with TRBJ1-2; 7 nucleotides agree with TRBD1. The CDR3 consists of 15 residues. Per germline, CDR1 MNHNY and CDR2 SVGAGI (reference sequence). Trimming took 8 bases from V and 6 from J; bases not matched to a gene: 15. The CDR3 protein is CASVSRQGDMNGYTF. CDR3 nucleotide sequence: TGTGCCAGCGTGTCCCGACAGGGCGATATGAATGGCTACACCTTC.

This clonotype has at least ten counts. The chain has TRBV5-1 and TRBJ2-1; D gene uncertain. The CDR3 is made up of 14 amino acids. Germline CDR1 is SGHRS and CDR2 is YFSETQ. The ends were cut back, 4 bases at V and 5 bases at J, with 13 bases in the middle. The CDR3 DNA follows: TGCGCCAGCAGCACCCACCCGAAGGACAATGAGCAGTTCTTC. Protein product: CASSTHPKDNEQFF. Using reference TRBV5-1 and TRBJ2-1 for the parts outside the CDR3, the full variable domain is KAGVTQTPRYLIKTRGQQVTLSCSPISGHRSVSWYQQTPGQGLQFLFEYFSETQRNKGNFPGRFSGRQFSNSRSEMNVSTLELGDSALYLCASSTHPKDNEQFFGPGTRLTVL.

V and J are TRBV10-2 and TRBJ2-7, with D perhaps being TRBD1 or TRBD2 (6 bases each). Looked up from germline, CDR1 is WSHSY and CDR2 is SAAADI. V shed 2 bases and J shed 4 bases, with 30 bases lying between them. The CDR3 is 20 residues long. CDR3 sequence: CASSEPRARGLRTEGYEQYF. In DNA, the CDR3 is TGCGCCAGCAGTGAGCCCCGAGCCAGGGGACTGCGCACAGAGGGGTACGAGCAGTACTTC.

This clonotype has at least ten counts. This sequence joins TRBV11-2 and TRBJ2-5; D not resolved. Trimming left V 2 bases short and J 4 bases short, with 11 bases between. Germline V gene lookup returns CDR1 SGHAT and CDR2 FQNNGV. The length of the CDR3 is 14 residues. CDR3 coding DNA: TGTGCCAGCAGCTTAAAGGGTTGGGGAGAGACCCAGTACTTC. This sequence encodes CASSLKGWGETQYF.

This clonotype was detected ten times or more. J is TRBJ1-2 and V is TRBV28; D remains ambiguous. This CDR3 spans 14 amino acids. Germline loops: CDR1 MDHEN, CDR2 SYDVKM. V was pared by 3 bases and J by 5 bases, with 13 bases between. CDR3: CASSFTRAAYGYTF. CDR3 sequence (DNA): TGTGCCAGCAGTTTCACTAGGGCGGCGTATGGCTACACCTTC.

This clonotype was detected ten times or more. The chain links TRBV6-5 to TRBJ1-2, with 8 bases identical to TRBD1. CDR3 length: 15 amino acids. Trimming cost V 6 bases and J 1 base; bases outside gene matches: 7. CDR1 and CDR2 from the germline V gene are MNHEY and SVGAGI. DNA for the CDR3: TGTGCCAGCAGCGCAGGGGGCTCGATTAACTATGGCTACACCTTC. Its protein is CASSAGGSINYGYTF.

This chain links TRBV6-2 or TRBV6-3 with TRBJ2-7; 12 bases are a match to TRBD2. The CDR3 totals 15 residues. The V and J ends lost 0 bases and 4 bases, in that order; junction bases with no gene match: 1. Germline values: CDR1 MNHEY, CDR2 SVGEGT. DNA of the CDR3: TGTGCCAGCAGTTACTCTGGACTAGCGGGGTACGAGCAGTACTTC. Translation: CASSYSGLAGYEQYF.

This clonotype was counted a few times. The V and J genes are TRBV6-1 and TRBJ2-3, with D maybe TRBD1 (5 bases). CDR1 is MNHNS and CDR2 is SASEGT in the germline V gene. Trimming stripped 6 bases from V and 0 bases from J, with 10 bases between. This CDR3 is built from 14 residues. Here the CDR3 DNA reads TGTGCCAGCAGAGTGACAGCTAGCACAGATACGCAGTATTTT. Amino acids: CASRVTASTDTQYF.

This clonotype was seen a few times. V gene TRBV11-2 combines with J gene TRBJ2-2, with unresolved D. CDR1 is SGHAT and CDR2 is FQNNGV in the germline V gene. Trimming removed 2 bases from V and 5 bases from J, with 6 bases in between. The CDR3 loop spans 13 amino acids. This CDR3 is CASSLRGTGELFF. The CDR3 DNA follows: TGTGCCAGCAGCTTACGTGGGACCGGGGAGCTGTTTTTT. The entire variable domain, with the rest obtained from reference TRBV11-2 and TRBJ2-2, is as follows: EAGVAQSPRYKIIEKRQSVAFWCNPISGHATLYWYQQILGQGPKLLIQFQNNGVVDDSQLPKDRFSAERLKGVDSTLKIQPAKLEDSAVYLCASSLRGTGELFFGEGSRLTVL.